The next 9 T cell receptor beta chains were all read from a single sample in a study of T-cell memory formation after mild COVID-19. TCRdb reprocessed the 5' RACE reads with MiXCR, giving one entry per CDR3 protein. The repertoire holds under 250,000 distinct CDR3 sequences, with approximately 10% as singletons. Input material: PBMCs or a T cell subset sorted from them (not recorded which). These receptors all come from a man aged 18 to 29 who had mild COVID-19 (a few samples of this study predate the infection). Cell type and time point are not known.

The chain has TRBV12-3 or TRBV12-4 and TRBJ1-5; possible D gene TRBD1, 5 bases. This CDR3 is 17 amino acids long. V was shortened by 5 bases and J by 0 bases, with 17 bases between the two germline ends. The CDR3, as DNA: TGTGCCAGCAGTCCCCGGGGGGGGGGTTATAGCAATCAGCCCCAGCATTTT. The encoded protein is CASSPRGGGYSNQPQHF.

This clonotype was observed a handful of times. The chain is built from TRBV20-1 and TRBJ1-2, with TRBD1 matching 7 bases. Germline V gene sequence: CDR1 DFQATT, CDR2 SNEGSKA (reference sequence). J gave up 8 bases and V 4 bases, and 7 bases lay outside the gene matches. The CDR3 consists of 12 residues. DNA of the CDR3: TGCAGTGCTACAGACAGGGCAGAGGGCTACACCTTC. Its translation: CSATDRAEGYTF.

In this sample, this clonotype turned up a few times. The chain joins TRBV28 to TRBJ1-4, with TRBD1 matching 7 bases. CDR1 MDHEN and CDR2 SYDVKM come from the germline V gene. The CDR3 length is 15 residues. V dropped 5 bases and J dropped 3; count of bases not matched to a gene: 6. The DNA for the CDR3 is TGTGCCAGCAGTCCTTCAGGGGGATCTAATGAAAAACTGTTTTTT. The encoded protein is CASSPSGGSNEKLFF.

The sample holds a few counts of this clonotype. The V gene is TRBV6-6, the J gene TRBJ1-1; TRBD1 is a possible D gene (5 bases). The germline V gene encodes CDR1 MNHNY and CDR2 SVGAGI (reference sequence). V lost 4 bases and J 6 bases, leaving 12 bases between the germline ends. The CDR3 is made up of 13 amino acids. This CDR3 is CASSFGGLAEAFF. CDR3 sequence (DNA): TGTGCCAGCAGTTTTGGGGGTTTGGCTGAAGCTTTCTTT.

The V and J genes are TRBV5-1 and TRBJ1-1; perhaps TRBD1 as D (6 bases). This CDR3 is 17 amino acids long. Between the trimmed V and J ends, which lost 0 bases and 4 bases, there was a span of 19 bases. Germline-derived CDR1 and CDR2 are SGHRS and YFSETQ. Here the CDR3 reads CASSLEVFWDTFTEAFF. CDR3 DNA sequence: TGCGCCAGCAGCTTGGAGGTATTTTGGGACACCTTCACTGAAGCTTTCTTT.

V and J are TRBV6-2 or TRBV6-3 and TRBJ1-5, with 8 bases that match TRBD1. CDR3 size: 15 residues. Per the germline V gene, CDR1 is MNHEY and CDR2 is SVGEGT. J was trimmed by 7 bases and V by 2 bases; bases with no gene match: 7. Here the CDR3 DNA reads TGTGCCAGCAGTTACACGGACAGGGATGCCCAGCCCCAGCATTTT. Protein sequence: CASSYTDRDAQPQHF.

This chain links TRBV7-9 with TRBJ1-3; 10 nucleotides agree with TRBD1. This CDR3 is built from 15 residues. From germline, CDR1 is SEHNR and CDR2 FQNEAQ (reference sequence). The V gene end was trimmed by 4 bases and the J gene end by 3 bases; junction bases not matched to a gene: 3. This chain's CDR3 is CASSSGQGNGNTIYF. In nucleotides, the CDR3 is TGTGCCAGCAGCTCGGGACAGGGGAATGGAAACACCATATATTTT.

This chain links TRBV4-2 with TRBJ1-1; D not certain. The V end was cut by 3 bases, the J end by 4 bases, with 18 bases between. The germline gives CDR1 LGHNA, CDR2 YNFKEQ. The CDR3 contains 16 residues. The CDR3 DNA reads as TGTGCCAGCAGCCACCGATTGAGCCGGGGAGGCACTGAAGCTTTCTTT. Its translation is CASSHRLSRGGTEAFF.

In DNA, the CDR3 is TGTGCCAGCAGCTTGGAATGGTCCGGTGAGCAGTTCTTC. Amino acid sequence: CASSLEWSGEQFF. The gene calls are TRBV5-5 and TRBJ2-1; D is uncertain. The CDR3 contains 13 residues. Per germline, CDR1 SGHKS and CDR2 YYEKEE (reference sequence). V was pared by 0 bases and J by 9 bases, with 10 bases between.